This TCR beta chain originates from a study of brain T cells in children with intractable seizures. In germline, CDR1 is KGHDR, CDR2 SFDVKD. The V gene end was trimmed by 4 bases and the J gene end by 3 bases; junction bases not matched to a gene: 10. The CDR3 runs 17 residues. Surgery cases with the highest brain T cell transcript signatures were chosen for sequencing. This table comes from immunoSEQ multiplex PCR, and its TCRdb copy is limited to in-frame clones, with some not included. The table lists tens of thousands of clones, 90% to 95% of them singletons, with approximately 1.4% in the top ten.

Sequenced here: peripheral blood, sampled at surgery. The chain recombines TRBV24-1 with TRBJ2-1, with 8 bases fitting TRBD2. The TCR originated in a boy in the first two years of life with tuberous sclerosis and intractable seizures. CDR3 region: CATSEPSGSEHYNEQFF. In DNA, the CDR3 is TGTGCCACCAGTGAACCAAGCGGGAGTGAACACTACAATGAGCAGTTCTTC.